This T cell receptor (beta chain) was sequenced for a study of shared clonotypes between healthy human individuals (dated by TCRdb to the early 2020s). Regarding the study in general: The cohort included three men and a couple of women between 18 and 49 years of age. Blood TCR repertoires of roughly five healthy adults were deeply sequenced to estimate repertoire size and the extent of clonotype sharing between individuals. For each donor, CD4 naive and CD4 memory were each run on three plates, CD8 naive on two plates, and CD8 memory on one plate. Between about 0.94 and 8.9 billion PBMCs per donor were obtained by leukapheresis. To increase sequencing depth and limit assay-specific biases, different laboratories used diverse techniques to prepare libraries and sequence TCR repertoires. General findings and caveats noted by the study authors: Compared with non-shared clonotypes, clonotypes shared by all four sorted-subset donors had higher generation probabilities. Only blood was sampled, and tissue TCR repertoires likely differ from those in blood. Rarefaction of sorted-subset datasets indicated incomplete sequencing despite the large sequencing depth. Because the study included only a small number of donors, the genetic and exposure-history diversity represented was limited. Across a few donors, approximately 4.9% of naive CD4, approximately 3.6% of naive CD8, under 2.5% of memory CD4, and around 0.4% of memory CD8 clonotypes were shared. Naive subsets generally had larger estimated clonotype richness than memory subsets did. Based on pairwise subsampling, the degree of clonotype sharing among donors was expected to be affected by sequencing depth.

Donors were healthy HIV-negative adults with no recently reported acute infections or vaccinations. Only Caucasian adults living in Nashville, Tennessee, USA were represented among the donors. CD4+ T cells were enriched through magnetic negative selection, after which naive cells were positively selected on CD45RA and the remaining negative fraction served as the memory subset. Blood was obtained by leukapheresis, after which PBMCs were separated by Ficoll-Histopaque density gradient centrifugation and cryopreserved in liquid nitrogen vapor phase. Analytical flow cytometry was used to check the purity and quantity of each magnetically sorted T cell population. Each sorted fraction had its genomic DNA isolated and then quantified by UV absorbance on a Nanodrop 2000c. The germline V gene (reference sequence) specifies SEHNR as CDR1 and FQNEAQ as CDR2. The cysteine opens and the phenylalanine closes a CDR3 of 14 amino acids. The read is trimmed to its CDR3 DNA, 42 bases read in frame from base 1. V lost 3 bases and J lost 5 bases; the stretch between them is 14 bases long.

Using the deep immunoSEQ assay, TCR CDR3 regions were amplified from genomic DNA by multiplex PCR. Extracted genomic DNA from each cell subset was distributed evenly across all wells of several immunoSEQ 96-well plates, and each plate was treated as a replicate. For sorted subsets, about 200 ng genomic DNA, equal to some 28,000 T cell genomes, was loaded into each replicate PCR. Purified libraries were quantified with a Qubit 3.0 fluorometer, sized on a Bioanalyzer 2100, and re-quantified with the KAPA Library Quantification kit. Every immunoSEQ 96-well plate was sequenced on a dedicated single-read 150-cycle Illumina NextSeq 550 flow cell. Under the source paper's analysis protocol: Because only junctional sequences without quality scores were contained in the immunoSEQ output, filtering matching that applied to full-length reads could not be performed. Sequences were annotated with PyIR, a Python wrapper for IgBLAST v1.9, using IMGT germline references to assign V/J genes and CDR3. Reads were filtered out if the reads had weak V/J assignments (E-value above 1e-6), no CDR3, stop codons, out-of-frame junctions, or ambiguous translated residues. V3J clonotypes were defined by identical inferred V gene, J gene, and CDR3 amino acid sequence. Percentage overlap between repertoires was calculated by dividing the number of shared unique clonotypes by the size of the smaller repertoire. RTK rarefaction, the Chao1 estimator, and Recon v2.1 estimates of unobserved clonotypes were used to assess repertoire richness. Generation probabilities for all TCRbeta clonotypes obtained by the gDNA method from four donors were computed using OLGA. Entries here come from immuneACCESS through TCRdb and include only in-frame sequences with V and J called. Some clones fail to appear in such tables; in the studies checked, an unresolved V gene covers under half of the shortfall, and the cause of the remainder is unknown. D and trimming were read from the DNA, whereas the V and J calls and clone size are those reported in that table. Recorded for this sample are around 2,000,000 clones; 85% to 95% of them occurred a single time. 0.13% of the sample is taken by the ten largest.

Comments on this clone: No cognate antigen has been identified for it. Base-call qualities are not available, and no considerably larger clone is one nucleotide away.

The TCR comes from a man between 18 and 35 years old in good health. The chain uses TRBV7-9 and TRBJ2-7, and perhaps TRBD1 as D gene, on 6 matching bases. The sequenced sample consisted of naive CD4+ T cells sorted from blood. The cell subset or site label, read with the paper, signifies: CD45RA+ positively selected. The base sequence is TGTGCCAGCAGCTTGAACAGGGTACTCCACGAGCAGTACTTC. Its translation reads: CASSLNRVLHEQYF.